This record concerns one T cell receptor (beta chain) sequence. Antigen: not known. These data come from a study of PD-L1 blockade in urothelial cancer. The overall study: Males with bladder-origin urothelial cancer constituted about nine tenths of the roughly 30 patients. It was at 3 weeks (second dose) and 6 weeks after treatment start that blood was analyzed. General study findings and limits: Tumor-associated clones in blood expanded more at 3 weeks in durable-benefit patients.

Deletions cut 0 bases from V and 0 bases from J, with 12 bases between. In germline, CDR1 is MNHNS, CDR2 SASEGT. The CDR3 extends over 17 amino acids. Into every PCR, synthetic TCR analog templates were spiked. Measured with immunoSEQ multiplex PCR; TCRdb has only the in-frame clones, and not every one. In the table there are 40,000 to 55,000 clones, 75% to 90% of which are singletons. Sequencing used PBMCs, obtained around atezolizumab (anti-PD-L1) treatment. The source is a man aged 35 to 55 with urothelial cancer. This chain links TRBV6-1 with TRBJ1-3, with D uncertain. CDR3 in DNA: TGTGCCAGCAGTGAAGCTTGGACTGCTAGCTCTGGAAACACCATATATTTT. Translating gives CASSEAWTASSGNTIYF.